This TCR beta chain was sequenced in a study of cytomegalovirus exposure and HLA in healthy donors. The primer mix had 60 Vbeta and 13 Jbeta primers. Produced via immunoSEQ multiplex PCR; TCRdb's table is partial and in-frame only. This sample has approximately 160,000 clones; about three quarters occur once, and the top ten carry about 2.4%. This clone turned up a few times. Its antigen is not identified. Study findings and constraints: The study recorded about 150 TCR beta chains that were cytomegalovirus-associated. Being productive about 87% or about 30% of the time was typical of most TCR beta V segments in an earlier analysis.

Trimming removed 1 base from V and 15 bases from J; junction bases left unmatched: 10. From germline, CDR1 is SNHLY and CDR2 FYNNEI. The CDR3 covers 14 residues. Sequencing input: PBMCs. The rearrangement joins TRBV2 to TRBJ1-5, with TRBD1 identical over 9 bases. The source is a woman aged 40 to 49 in good health and CMV-seropositive. In DNA form, the CDR3 reads TGTGCCAGCAGTGAAGAGCGGGGACAGGGCTTGGGGCATTTT. This encodes CASSEERGQGLGHF.